Shown below are 27 T cell receptor beta chains from a single sample sequenced in a study of cytomegalovirus exposure and HLA in healthy donors. TCRdb keeps only in-frame clones here, not all; method: immunoSEQ multiplex PCR. The table has some 270,000 clones, 86% seen once. The specimen sequenced was PBMCs. The source of these receptors is a woman aged 18 to 35 in good health and CMV-seronegative.

The rearrangement links TRBV5-1 to TRBJ2-3; a weak D match, TRBD2 (6 bases). Trimming pared 4 bases from V and 3 bases from J, leaving 30 bases between. The length of the CDR3 is 20 residues. The germline V gene encodes CDR1 SGHRS and CDR2 YFSETQ. The CDR3 region is CASSRGGGDALRWTTDTQYF. CDR3 DNA: TGCGCCAGCAGCCGGGGCGGAGGGGACGCGTTACGATGGACAACAGATACGCAGTATTTT.

V gene TRBV7-9 combines with J gene TRBJ1-2; 9 bases match TRBD1. V lost 5 bases to trimming and J lost 6 bases; unmatched junction nucleotides: 1. Germline V lookup: CDR1 SEHNR, CDR2 FQNEAQ (reference sequence). CDR3 length: 12 residues. The chain's CDR3 is CASSRDRDGYTF. CDR3 sequence (DNA): TGTGCCAGCAGCCGGGACAGGGATGGCTACACCTTC.

This chain connects TRBV27 to TRBJ2-1; 14 nucleotides align to TRBD2. CDR3 length equals 16 residues. V dropped 5 bases and J dropped 6; count of bases not matched to a gene: 6. Germline V gene lookup returns CDR1 MNHEY and CDR2 SMNVEV (reference sequence). The CDR3 DNA follows: TGTGCCAGCAGTCCCCCGGGACTAGCGGGAGCCAATGAGCAGTTCTTC. Its protein is CASSPPGLAGANEQFF.

The V call is TRBV7-7, the J call TRBJ2-2; no reliable D call. Trimming shortened V by 5 bases and J by 4 bases, and 14 bases separated the two germline ends. The CDR3 consists of 15 residues. CDR1 is SSHAT and CDR2 is FNYEAQ in the germline V gene (reference sequence). CDR3 sequence reads: CASSPTAPGTGELFF. DNA of the CDR3: TGTGCCAGCAGCCCGACGGCACCGGGCACCGGGGAGCTGTTTTTT.

This clone was observed a handful of times. V usage is TRBV10-3 and J usage is TRBJ2-4; TRBD2 agrees at 11 bases. V lost 10 bases to trimming and J lost 6 bases; unmatched junction nucleotides: 8. Per the germline V gene, CDR1 is ENHRY and CDR2 is SYGVKD. This CDR3 has 14 amino acids. The CDR3 DNA is TGTGCCACACTAGCGGGGGTGGAGGGAAACATTCAGTACTTC. It encodes CATLAGVEGNIQYF.

The chain links TRBV25-1 to TRBJ2-7, with D perhaps TRBD1 (6 bases). Germline assignment: CDR1 MGHDK and CDR2 SYGVNS. The CDR3 spans 16 residues. Trimming shortened V by 5 bases and J by 7 bases, and 24 bases separated the two germline ends. CDR3 loop: CASSWGRTGSISEQYF. In DNA, the CDR3 is TGTGCCAGCAGTTGGGGGAGAACAGGGTCGATCTCGGAGCAGTACTTC.

This chain joins TRBV6-4 and TRBJ2-3; D is perhaps TRBD2 (5 bases). Germline CDR1 reads MRHNA; CDR2 reads SNTAGT. Trimming pared 0 bases from V and 5 bases from J, leaving 12 bases between. There are 15 residues in the CDR3. CDR3 nucleotides: TGTGCCAGCAGTGACTCGAGTGCGGGCGGAGATACGCAGTATTTT. Translation: CASSDSSAGGDTQYF.

The chain recombines TRBV27 with TRBJ2-7, with D perhaps TRBD1 (8 bases). The CDR3 consists of 13 residues. The germline V and J ends were trimmed by 4 bases and 6 bases, with 13 bases remaining between them. Germline assignment: CDR1 MNHEY and CDR2 SMNVEV (reference sequence). In nucleotides, the CDR3 is TGTGCCAGCAGTTGGACAGGGAGGGGCGAGCAGTACTTC. As protein: CASSWTGRGEQYF.

The V gene is TRBV5-1, the J gene TRBJ2-4, with 9 bases matching TRBD1. Trimming cost V 4 bases and J 8 bases; bases outside gene matches: 16. Germline CDR1 is SGHRS and CDR2 is YFSETQ. CDR3 length: 17 amino acids. DNA of the CDR3: TGCGCCAGCAGCAGCTCCGGGACAGGGTTCCCAGGACACATTCAGTACTTC. It translates to CASSSSGTGFPGHIQYF.

This clone was counted a few times. The chain couples TRBV6-5 to TRBJ2-5; 9 positions agree with TRBD1. This CDR3 comprises 16 residues. Trimming removed 4 bases from V and 3 bases from J; junction bases left unmatched: 9. CDR1 is MNHEY, CDR2 SVGAGI, per germline. The CDR3 DNA is TGTGCCAGCAGTTCCCCGCCTGGGACAGGGAAAGAGACCCAGTACTTC. This translates into CASSSPPGTGKETQYF.

The genes are TRBV29-1 and TRBJ1-2; D remains unclear. V lost 6 bases to trimming and J lost 4 bases, with 12 bases between them. Germline V lookup: CDR1 SQVTM, CDR2 ANQGSEA. CDR3 length: 12 amino acids. The CDR3 DNA follows: TGCAGCGTGGCGGGATACACCTATGGCTACACCTTC. The encoded protein is CSVAGYTYGYTF.

This rearrangement joins TRBV4-3 to TRBJ2-7; perhaps TRBD1 as D (7 bases). Germline V gives CDR1 LGHNA, CDR2 YSLEER. The CDR3 is 15 amino acids. V was clipped by 1 base and J by 3 bases, with 13 bases between them. The CDR3: CASSQAGDSLYEQYF. The CDR3 DNA reads as TGCGCCAGCAGCCAAGCGGGGGACAGCCTCTACGAGCAGTACTTC.

The rearrangement uses TRBV2 and TRBJ1-5; D is perhaps TRBD1 (5 bases). Trimming took off 6 bases at V and 0 bases at J, with 12 bases between the two ends. CDR1 is SNHLY and CDR2 is FYNNEI in the germline V gene. CDR3 length: 15 amino acids. CDR3 in amino acids: CASRVDRDSNQPQHF. CDR3 coding DNA: TGTGCCAGCAGAGTCGACAGAGATAGCAATCAGCCCCAGCATTTT.

In this sample, this clone turned up once. The chain employs TRBV7-5 and TRBJ1-2. TRBV7-5 is annotated as a pseudogene. CDR3 size: 20 residues. CDR3 amino acids: CARSDGGTGPRAAPNYGYTF. The CDR3 nucleotides are TGTGCCAGAAGCGACGGGGGGACGGGCCCCCGGGCGGCCCCTAACTATGGCTACACCTTC.

This chain uses TRBV7-9 with TRBJ2-7; D call uncertain. Germline values: CDR1 SEHNR, CDR2 FQNEAQ (reference sequence). This CDR3 has 13 residues. Trimming pared 2 bases from V and 3 bases from J, leaving 8 bases between. The CDR3 DNA is TGTGCCAGCAGCTTACAATCAGACTACGAGCAGTACTTC. It translates to CASSLQSDYEQYF.

The rearrangement joins TRBV10-1 to TRBJ2-3; D is perhaps TRBD1 (6 bases). Germline V gives CDR1 WNHNN, CDR2 SYGVQD (reference sequence). V was cut by 0 bases and J by 5 bases, with 15 bases left in between. The CDR3 extends over 16 amino acids. This CDR3 reads CASSESTGTSGDTQYF. For the CDR3, the DNA is TGCGCCAGCAGTGAGTCGACGGGGACAAGTGGAGATACGCAGTATTTT.

The CDR3 here is CASSHETGVHGYTF. The CDR3, as DNA: TGTGCCAGCAGCCATGAGACAGGGGTACATGGCTACACCTTC. V and J are TRBV6-5 and TRBJ1-2; 8 positions agree with TRBD1. Germline V lookup: CDR1 MNHEY, CDR2 SVGAGI. The V segment lost 6 bases and the J segment 6 bases; nucleotides outside the gene matches: 9. This CDR3 has 14 residues.

The V and J genes are TRBV4-1 and TRBJ2-7; 9 nucleotides agree with TRBD1. Trimming took 3 bases from V and 9 from J; bases not matched to a gene: 15. The CDR3 extends over 16 amino acids. In germline, CDR1 is MGHRA, CDR2 YSYEKL. Here the CDR3 DNA reads TGCGCCAGCAGCCAGGGAGGGGGACAGGGCCCCCCTTGGCAGTACTTC. Translated: CASSQGGGQGPPWQYF.

This chain joins TRBV6-6 and TRBJ2-3, with 8 bases lining up with TRBD2. CDR1 is MNHNY, CDR2 SVGAGI, per germline (reference sequence). This CDR3 is built from 14 residues. Trimming cost V 6 bases and J 4 bases; bases outside gene matches: 6. The CDR3 sequence: CASRKRESPDTQYF. The CDR3 DNA is TGTGCCAGCAGGAAGCGGGAGTCCCCAGATACGCAGTATTTT.

The rearrangement joins TRBV9 to TRBJ2-1; TRBD2 aligns across 7 bases. Trimming removed 0 bases from V and 0 bases from J; junction bases left unmatched: 3. Germline loops: CDR1 SGDLS, CDR2 YYNGEE. CDR3 length: 16 amino acids. The CDR3 spells CASSVGGLNSYNEQFF. The DNA of the CDR3 is TGTGCCAGCAGCGTAGGGGGACTAAACTCCTACAATGAGCAGTTCTTC.

The chain employs TRBV7-2 and TRBJ1-2; D perhaps matches TRBD1 (5 bases). Trimming pared 5 bases from V and 4 bases from J, leaving 11 bases between. The CDR3 has 13 residues. Germline V gene sequence: CDR1 SGHTA, CDR2 FQGNSA. This CDR3 is CASSPRQLYGYTF. For the CDR3, the DNA is TGTGCCAGCAGCCCTAGACAGCTCTATGGCTACACCTTC.

This rearrangement joins TRBV7-9 to TRBJ2-5; TRBD1 matches 8 bases. V lost 4 bases to trimming and J lost 4 bases; unmatched junction nucleotides: 5. The germline V gene encodes CDR1 SEHNR and CDR2 FQNEAQ (reference sequence). The CDR3 consists of 14 residues. The CDR3 spells CASSWGDRGETQYF. In DNA, the CDR3 is TGTGCCAGCAGCTGGGGAGACAGGGGAGAGACCCAGTACTTC. Variable domain in full (rest from reference TRBV7-9 and TRBJ2-5): DTGVSQNPRHKITKRGQNVTFRCDPISEHNRLYWYRQTLGQGPEFLTYFQNEAQLEKSRLLSDRFSAERPKGSFSTLEIQRTEQGDSAMYLCASSWGDRGETQYFGPGTRLLVL.

This sequence joins TRBV9 and TRBJ1-2; the D gene is possibly TRBD1 (5 bases). From germline, CDR1 is SGDLS and CDR2 YYNGEE. This CDR3 comprises 16 residues. V was cut by 0 bases and J by 0 bases, with 12 bases left in between. The CDR3 sequence: CASSVEGGAANYGYTF. The CDR3 coding sequence is TGTGCCAGCAGCGTAGAGGGCGGGGCGGCTAACTATGGCTACACCTTC.

This chain joins TRBV10-1 and TRBJ1-1; D not certain. The CDR3 has 14 residues. CDR1 is WNHNN, CDR2 SYGVQD, per germline (reference sequence). The V end lost 0 bases, the J end lost 9 bases, and 14 bases lay between the germline ends. The CDR3 DNA reads TGCGCCAGCAGTGAGTCTTCTGACAATCGTAAAGCTTTCTTT. Translated: CASSESSDNRKAFF.

The genes are TRBV9 and TRBJ1-4; 11 bases line up with TRBD1. CDR3 size: 15 residues. V lost 4 bases, J lost 6 bases, and 5 bases stayed unmatched. Germline assignment: CDR1 SGDLS and CDR2 YYNGEE. CDR3 region: CASSPRTGGDEKLFF. CDR3 bases: TGTGCCAGCAGCCCCAGGACAGGGGGCGATGAAAAACTGTTTTTT.

V is TRBV25-1 and J is TRBJ2-1, with 8 bases identical to TRBD1. V gave up 1 base and J gave up 9 bases; unmatched junction bases: 8. Germline V gene data show CDR1 as MGHDK and CDR2 as SYGVNS. The CDR3 totals 15 residues. The chain's CDR3 is CASSEWGAGGSEQFF. In DNA, the CDR3 is TGTGCCAGCAGTGAATGGGGGGCAGGGGGCAGTGAGCAGTTCTTC.

V usage is TRBV9 and J usage is TRBJ2-1; maybe TRBD1 (5 bases). The germline V gene has CDR1 SGDLS and CDR2 YYNGEE. Trimming removed 7 bases from V and 7 bases from J, with 15 bases in between. The CDR3 runs to 13 residues. The CDR3 reads CASQMDMRNEQFF. CDR3 sequence (DNA): TGTGCCAGCCAAATGGACATGAGGAATGAGCAGTTCTTC. Full variable domain (rest looked up from reference TRBV9 and TRBJ2-1): DSGVTQTPKHLITATGQRVTLRCSPRSGDLSVYWYQQSLDQGLQFLIQYYNGEERAKGNILERFSAQQFPDLHSELNLSSLELGDSALYFCASQMDMRNEQFFGPGTRLTVL.